The 26 T cell receptor beta chains below come from one sample, sequenced in a study of Graves' ophthalmopathy and Graves' hyperthyroidism. RNA served as the template for amplifying TCR beta CDR3 regions. A first-round RT-PCR used HTBI primers, followed by a second-round multiplex PCR. A single record per CDR3 protein comes from TCRdb applying MiXCR to the multiplex PCR reads. The sample lists 450,000 to 600,000 distinct CDR3 sequences, about two fifths seen once, with about 4% in the top ten. Material for sequencing was peripheral blood or thyroid tissue (not recorded which). These receptors all come from an adult man with Graves' hyperthyroidism.

This clonotype was counted ten times or more. The rearrangement links TRBV6-1 to TRBJ1-1, with D hard to call. The CDR3 runs to 13 residues. V lost 1 base to trimming and J lost 2 bases, with 5 bases between them. The germline V gene has CDR1 MNHNS and CDR2 SASEGT. CDR3 in amino acids: CASSEVPNTEAFF. The CDR3 coding sequence is TGTGCCAGCAGTGAAGTTCCAAACACTGAAGCTTTCTTT.

This clonotype has a handful of counts. This chain links TRBV4-1 with TRBJ2-7, with 13 bases identical to TRBD2. Trimming at V came to 4 bases and at J to 6 bases, leaving 6 bases not matched to a gene. The CDR3 runs to 15 residues. Germline values: CDR1 MGHRA, CDR2 YSYEKL. CDR3 DNA: TGCGCCAGCAGCCGGGGACTAGCGGGATCGGGCGAGCAGTACTTC. It yields the protein CASSRGLAGSGEQYF.

The genes are TRBV2 and TRBJ2-7; a weak D match, TRBD2 (5 bases). From germline, CDR1 is SNHLY and CDR2 FYNNEI. There are 14 residues in the CDR3. V was cut by 2 bases and J by 7 bases, with 15 bases left in between. Here the CDR3 DNA reads TGTGCCAGCAGTGAATCCAGCTCTCGGGATGAGCAGTACTTC. Its protein product is CASSESSSRDEQYF.

A note on this clonotype: This CDR3 is missing its conserved last phenylalanine or tryptophan, likely due to a read error. It is unclear where the CDR3 begins or ends on the DNA, so no DNA is shown, and the CDR3 is as TCRdb lists it. The genes are TRBV29-1 and TRBJ1-4; TRBD1, the table's D call, was not compared with the DNA. The CDR3 contains 9 residues when both ends are counted. Germline CDR1 SQVTM, CDR2 ANQGSEA. CDR3: CSVERSGGY.

This sequence joins TRBV7-8 and TRBJ1-1; weak D call: TRBD1 (5 bases). V lost 8 bases to trimming and J lost 1 base, with 11 bases between them. The CDR3 length is 13 residues. Germline V gene sequence: CDR1 SGHVS, CDR2 FQNEAQ. CDR3 in DNA: TGTGCCAGCTCACAGGCTTGGAACACTGAAGCTTTCTTT. Translating it yields CASSQAWNTEAFF.

This clonotype appeared many times. The J gene is TRBJ2-5, the V gene TRBV12-3 or TRBV12-4; weak D call: TRBD1 (6 bases). With 3 bases removed from V and 2 bases from J, the gap between germline ends came to 13 bases. This CDR3 has 15 amino acids. The CDR3 DNA reads as TGTGCCAGCAGTTTGGGACAACCCCCGCAAGAGACCCAGTACTTC. Its protein product is CASSLGQPPQETQYF.

This clonotype was found many times. The chain links TRBV4-1 to TRBJ2-7; no firm D call. Per germline, CDR1 MGHRA and CDR2 YSYEKL. The CDR3 is 13 residues long. Trimming took off 3 bases at V and 1 base at J, with 7 bases between the two ends. The CDR3 reads CASSHRQSYEQYF. For the CDR3, the DNA is TGCGCCAGCAGCCATCGACAATCCTACGAGCAGTACTTC.

This chain links TRBV30 with TRBJ2-7; D may correspond to TRBD1 or TRBD2 (6 bases each). This CDR3 contains 14 residues. V lost 2 bases and J 5 bases, leaving 16 bases between the germline ends. Germline-derived CDR1 and CDR2 are GTSNPN and SVGIG (reference sequence). CDR3 sequence reads: CAWSLRGVRDEQYF. In nucleotides, the CDR3 is TGTGCCTGGAGTCTTAGGGGGGTTCGTGACGAGCAGTACTTC.

This clonotype was counted ten times or more. The chain joins TRBV10-3 to TRBJ1-6; no definite D call. The CDR3 consists of 13 residues. The germline CDR1 and CDR2 sequences are ENHRY and SYGVKD. V dropped 2 bases and J dropped 7 bases, with 6 bases sitting between them. The CDR3 protein is CAISERGNSPLHF. In DNA, the CDR3 is TGTGCCATCAGTGAGCGAGGGAATTCACCCCTCCACTTT.

This clonotype was found a few times. This chain links TRBV2 with TRBJ2-7; 8 bases map to TRBD1. The J call could be wrong; TRBJ2-1 is a better fit for the DNA end. The V gene's germline CDR1 is SNHLY and CDR2 FYNNEI. CDR3 size: 16 residues. The CDR3 region is CASSERQGLGYNEQFF. DNA for the CDR3: TGTGCCAGCAGTGAACGACAGGGGCTGGGATACAATGAGCAGTTCTTC.

In this sample, this clonotype turned up many times. The V gene is TRBV19, the J gene TRBJ1-5; D unresolved. The CDR3 is 13 residues long. CDR1 LNHDA and CDR2 SQIVND come from the germline V gene (reference sequence). V lost 5 bases, J lost 0 bases, and 5 bases lay in between. Written as DNA, the CDR3 is TGTGCCAGTAGTGACCTTAGCAATCAGCCCCAGCATTTT. Translating gives CASSDLSNQPQHF.

This clonotype has ten or more counts. This chain joins TRBV7-2 and TRBJ1-2, with TRBD1 as a possible D gene (5 bases). V was shortened by 4 bases and J by 6 bases, with 24 bases between the two germline ends. The CDR3 is 17 residues long. Per the germline V gene, CDR1 is SGHTA and CDR2 is FQGNSA. The CDR3 DNA reads TGTGCCAGCAGCTCCGATAGGGCTACCAGCGTACAGGATGGCTACACCTTC. Protein: CASSSDRATSVQDGYTF.

The genes are TRBV29-1 and TRBJ1-4; weak D call: TRBD1 (5 bases). Trimming left V 5 bases short and J 8 bases short, with 15 bases between. The CDR3 is made up of 13 amino acids. Germline values: CDR1 SQVTM, CDR2 ANQGSEA. The CDR3 DNA reads TGCAGCGTTAGCCGGGGGTTTGGGGAAAAACTGTTTTTT. As protein: CSVSRGFGEKLFF.

This clonotype was seen at least ten times. J is TRBJ1-6 and V is TRBV28; D gene unclear. Between the trimmed V and J ends, which lost 8 bases and 14 bases, there was a span of 13 bases. Looked up from germline, CDR1 is MDHEN and CDR2 is SYDVKM. The CDR3 covers 11 residues. CDR3 bases: TGTGCCAGCCTGAAGGAATTCACCCTCCACTTT. It codes for CASLKEFTLHF.

This clonotype occurred many times. The chain couples TRBV7-6 to TRBJ1-3; no clear D. CDR1 is SGHVS and CDR2 is FNYEAQ in the germline V gene. V gave up 1 base and J gave up 3 bases, with 7 bases separating them. This CDR3 comprises 14 residues. CDR3 coding DNA: TGTGCCAGCAGCTTAGGCCGGATTGGAAACACCATATATTTT. As protein: CASSLGRIGNTIYF.

This clonotype was counted a few times. The J gene is TRBJ2-5, the V gene TRBV29-1, with 8 bases aligning to TRBD1. The J call may be in error: the DNA end matches TRBJ2-1 better. Germline V gene sequence: CDR1 SQVTM, CDR2 ANQGSEA. There are 14 residues in the CDR3. This chain's CDR3 is CSVEGGQADNEQFF. CDR3 DNA: TGCAGCGTTGAAGGGGGACAGGCGGACAATGAGCAGTTCTTC.

The chain uses TRBV7-9 and TRBJ1-1; no clear D gene. This CDR3 has 14 amino acids. Per the germline V gene, CDR1 is SEHNR and CDR2 is FQNEAQ (reference sequence). V was cut by 6 bases and J by 4 bases, with 15 bases left in between. This CDR3 reads CASSQKPDVTEAFF. For the CDR3, the DNA is TGTGCCAGCAGTCAGAAACCGGACGTCACTGAAGCTTTCTTT.

This clonotype was seen ten or more times. The chain carries TRBV19 and TRBJ2-7; 9 bases are shared with TRBD1. The CDR3 covers 17 residues. Germline V lookup: CDR1 LNHDA, CDR2 SQIVND (reference sequence). The ends lost 5 bases at V and 2 bases at J; junction bases unmatched: 13. CDR3 in amino acids: CASSLRAGTGFPYEQYF. The CDR3, as DNA: TGTGCCAGTAGTTTGCGCGCCGGGACAGGGTTTCCCTACGAGCAGTACTTC. The variable domain in full, completed from reference TRBV19 and TRBJ2-7, reads DGGITQSPKYLFRKEGQNVTLSCEQNLNHDAMYWYRQDPGQGLRLIYYSQIVNDFQKGDIAEGYSVSREKKESFPLTVTSAQKNPTAFYLCASSLRAGTGFPYEQYFGPGTRLTVT.

This clonotype was observed many times. J is TRBJ1-5 and V is TRBV20-1; D gene ambiguous. The CDR3 contains 16 residues. The germline V and J ends were trimmed by 3 bases and 0 bases, with 15 bases remaining between them. CDR1 is DFQATT and CDR2 is SNEGSKA in the germline V gene (reference sequence). CDR3 loop: CSASTPGLDSNQPQHF. CDR3 coding DNA: TGCAGTGCTAGTACCCCCGGTTTGGATAGCAATCAGCCCCAGCATTTT.

In this sample, this clonotype turned up a few times. This chain connects TRBV11-3 to TRBJ2-2, with TRBD2 identical over 11 bases. Trimming removed 8 bases from V and 6 bases from J; junction bases left unmatched: 17. CDR3 length: 18 amino acids. Germline V gene data show CDR1 as SGHNT and CDR2 as YENEEA. DNA for the CDR3: TGTGCCAGCTCGTTAGCGGGAGGGCTGCTTCAAGGATCCGGGGAGCTGTTTTTT. Protein sequence: CASSLAGGLLQGSGELFF. Together with reference TRBV11-3 and TRBJ2-2, the CDR3 gives the full variable domain: EAGVVQSPRYKIIEKKQPVAFWCNPISGHNTLYWYLQNLGQGPELLIRYENEEAVDDSQLPKDRFSAERLKGVDSTLKIQPAELGDSAVYLCASSLAGGLLQGSGELFFGEGSRLTVL.

This clonotype occurred once. The genes are TRBV5-4 and TRBJ1-4, with D tentatively TRBD1 (6 bases). The CDR3 extends over 16 amino acids. Trimming cost V 4 bases and J 7 bases, with 20 bases left between them. The germline V gene has CDR1 SGHNT and CDR2 YYREEE (reference sequence). The DNA for the CDR3 is TGTGCCAGCAGCCCCGACGGGGGGCGCGGGACTGAAAAACTGTTTTTT. It codes for CASSPDGGRGTEKLFF.

This clonotype has at least ten counts. The J gene is TRBJ1-1, the V gene TRBV7-3; D not resolved. Trimming took 5 bases from V and 1 from J, leaving 20 bases between them. The CDR3 has 17 amino acids. CDR1 is SGHTA, CDR2 FQGTGA, per germline. The CDR3 nucleotides read TGTGCCAGCAGCCAAACGGGGAGGGTAACGAGGAACACTGAAGCTTTCTTT. Translated: CASSQTGRVTRNTEAFF.

There are many counts of this clonotype. V and J are TRBV9 and TRBJ1-2; D is unresolved. V gave up 0 bases and J gave up 4 bases, with 4 bases separating them. The V gene's germline CDR1 is SGDLS and CDR2 YYNGEE. The CDR3 sequence is 12 residues long. CDR3 loop: CASSVGVYGYTF. The CDR3, as DNA: TGTGCCAGCAGCGTAGGGGTCTATGGCTACACCTTC.

This clonotype came up many times. In DNA form, the CDR3 reads TGCGCCAGCAGCTTGGCGGGGGAGGCCTACGAGCAGTACTTC. Amino acids: CASSLAGEAYEQYF. The chain couples TRBV5-1 to TRBJ2-7; the D gene is possibly TRBD2 (6 bases). The CDR3 sequence is 14 residues long. Germline V lookup: CDR1 SGHRS, CDR2 YFSETQ. Trimming stripped 0 bases from V and 2 bases from J, with 9 bases between.

In the case of this clonotype: Mismatch with germline at one junction end may stem from a read error. The V and J genes are TRBV12-3 or TRBV12-4 and TRBJ1-1; no clear D. The CDR3 is 14 amino acids. DNA of the CDR3: TGTGCCAGCAGTTTAGGGCACCAGAACGCTGAAGCTTTCTTT. Translation: CASSLGHQNAEAFF.

This clonotype was picked up many times. This chain links TRBV11-2 with TRBJ1-4; D unclear. Germline-derived CDR1 and CDR2 are SGHAT and FQNNGV. CDR3 length: 12 amino acids. V lost 4 bases to trimming and J lost 7 bases, with 7 bases between them. As DNA, the CDR3 is TGTGCCAGCAGCTCGGCCATTGAAAAACTGTTTTTT. Translated, it gives CASSSAIEKLFF.